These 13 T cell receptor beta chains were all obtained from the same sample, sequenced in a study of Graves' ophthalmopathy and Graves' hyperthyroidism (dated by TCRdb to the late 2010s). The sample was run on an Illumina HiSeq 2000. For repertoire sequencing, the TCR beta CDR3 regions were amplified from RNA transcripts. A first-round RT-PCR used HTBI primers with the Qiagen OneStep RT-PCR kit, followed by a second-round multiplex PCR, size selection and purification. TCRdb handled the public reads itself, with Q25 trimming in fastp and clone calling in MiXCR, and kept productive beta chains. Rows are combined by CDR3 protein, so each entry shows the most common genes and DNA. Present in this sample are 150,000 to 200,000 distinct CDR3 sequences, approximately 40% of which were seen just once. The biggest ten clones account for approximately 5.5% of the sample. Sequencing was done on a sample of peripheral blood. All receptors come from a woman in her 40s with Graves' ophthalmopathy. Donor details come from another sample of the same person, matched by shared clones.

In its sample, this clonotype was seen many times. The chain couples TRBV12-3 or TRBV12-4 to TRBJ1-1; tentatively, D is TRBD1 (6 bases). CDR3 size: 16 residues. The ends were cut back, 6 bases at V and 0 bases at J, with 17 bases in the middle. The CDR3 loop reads CASSRSPGHLNTEAFF. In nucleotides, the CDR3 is TGTGCCAGCAGCCGCAGTCCGGGACACCTGAACACTGAAGCTTTCTTT.

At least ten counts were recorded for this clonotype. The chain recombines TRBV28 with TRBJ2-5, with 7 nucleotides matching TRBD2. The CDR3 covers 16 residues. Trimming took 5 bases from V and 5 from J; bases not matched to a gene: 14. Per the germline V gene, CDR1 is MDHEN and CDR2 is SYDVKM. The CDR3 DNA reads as TGTGCCAGCAGTCGCCTGACGGGAGGCTTCATCGAGACCCAGTACTTC. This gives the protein CASSRLTGGFIETQYF. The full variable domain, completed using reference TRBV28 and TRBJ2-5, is DVKVTQSSRYLVKRTGEKVFLECVQDMDHENMFWYRQDPGLGLRLIYFSYDVKMKEKGDIPEGYSVSREKKERFSLILESASTNQTSMYLCASSRLTGGFIETQYFGPGTRLLVL.

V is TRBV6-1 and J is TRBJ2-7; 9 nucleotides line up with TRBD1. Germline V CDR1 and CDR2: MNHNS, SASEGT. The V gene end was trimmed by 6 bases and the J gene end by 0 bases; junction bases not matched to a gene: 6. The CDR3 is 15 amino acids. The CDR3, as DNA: TGTGCCAGCAGGGGACAGGGCCCCGGCTCCTACGAGCAGTACTTC. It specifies CASRGQGPGSYEQYF.

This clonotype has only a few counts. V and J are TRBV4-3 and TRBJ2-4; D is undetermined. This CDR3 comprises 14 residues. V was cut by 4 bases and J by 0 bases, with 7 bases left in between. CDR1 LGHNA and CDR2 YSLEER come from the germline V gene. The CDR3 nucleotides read TGCGCCAGCAGCCGAGAATTAGCCAAAAACATTCAGTACTTC. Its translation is CASSRELAKNIQYF.

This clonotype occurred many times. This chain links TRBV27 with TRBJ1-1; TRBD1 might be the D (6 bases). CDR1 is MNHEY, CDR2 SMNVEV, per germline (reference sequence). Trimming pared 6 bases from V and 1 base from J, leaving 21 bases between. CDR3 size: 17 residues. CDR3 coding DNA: TGTGCCAGCAGCCCAAACAGGGAATCCTTCAAGAACACTGAAGCTTTCTTT. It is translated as CASSPNRESFKNTEAFF.

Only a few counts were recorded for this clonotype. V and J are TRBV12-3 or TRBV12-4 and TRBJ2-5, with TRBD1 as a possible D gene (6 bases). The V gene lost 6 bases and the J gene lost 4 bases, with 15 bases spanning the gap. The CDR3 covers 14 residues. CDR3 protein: CASSTPGQLETQYF. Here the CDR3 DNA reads TGTGCCAGCAGCACACCCGGACAGTTAGAGACCCAGTACTTC.

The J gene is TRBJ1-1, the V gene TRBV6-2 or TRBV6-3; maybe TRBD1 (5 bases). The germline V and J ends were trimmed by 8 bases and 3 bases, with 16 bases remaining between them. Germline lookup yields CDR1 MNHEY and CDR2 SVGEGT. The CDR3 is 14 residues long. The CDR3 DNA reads TGTGCCAGCCGGGGCGGCCAGCGGGACACTGAAGCTTTCTTT. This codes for CASRGGQRDTEAFF.

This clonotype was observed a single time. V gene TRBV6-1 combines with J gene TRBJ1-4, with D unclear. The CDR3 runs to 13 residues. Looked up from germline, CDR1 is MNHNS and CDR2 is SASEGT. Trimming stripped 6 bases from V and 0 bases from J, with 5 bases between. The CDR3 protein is CASRKATNEKLFF. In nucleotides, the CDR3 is TGTGCCAGCAGGAAAGCAACTAATGAAAAACTGTTTTTT.

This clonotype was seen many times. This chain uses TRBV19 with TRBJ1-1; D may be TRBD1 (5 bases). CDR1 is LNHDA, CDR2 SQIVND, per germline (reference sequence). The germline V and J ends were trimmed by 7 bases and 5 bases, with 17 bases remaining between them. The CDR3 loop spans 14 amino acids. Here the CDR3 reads CASNNGATGTEAFF. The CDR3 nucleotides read TGTGCCAGTAACAATGGGGCAACGGGAACTGAAGCTTTCTTT.

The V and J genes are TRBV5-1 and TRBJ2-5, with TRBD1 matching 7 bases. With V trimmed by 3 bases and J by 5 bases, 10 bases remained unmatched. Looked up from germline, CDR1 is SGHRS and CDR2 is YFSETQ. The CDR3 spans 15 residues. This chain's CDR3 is CASSSTTGKGETQYF. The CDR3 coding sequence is TGCGCCAGCAGCTCAACGACAGGGAAAGGGGAGACCCAGTACTTC.

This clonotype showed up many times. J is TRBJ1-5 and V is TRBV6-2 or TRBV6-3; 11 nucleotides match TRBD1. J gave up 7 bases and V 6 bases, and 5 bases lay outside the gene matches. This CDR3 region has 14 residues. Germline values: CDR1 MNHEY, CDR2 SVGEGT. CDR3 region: CASRGQGASQPQHF. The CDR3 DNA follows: TGTGCCAGCAGAGGACAGGGGGCAAGCCAGCCCCAGCATTTT.

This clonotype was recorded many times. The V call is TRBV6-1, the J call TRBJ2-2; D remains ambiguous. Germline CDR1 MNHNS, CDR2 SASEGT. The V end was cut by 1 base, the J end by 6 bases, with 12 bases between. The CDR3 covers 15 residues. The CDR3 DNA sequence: TGTGCCAGCAGTGAAGAAAGTTGGGCTTCCGGGGAGCTGTTTTTT. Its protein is CASSEESWASGELFF.

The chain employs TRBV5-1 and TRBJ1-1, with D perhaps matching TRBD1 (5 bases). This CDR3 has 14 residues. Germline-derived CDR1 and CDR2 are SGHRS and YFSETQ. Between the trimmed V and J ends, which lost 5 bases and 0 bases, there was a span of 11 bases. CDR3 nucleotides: TGCGCCAGCAGACGGGACGGCATGAACACTGAAGCTTTCTTT. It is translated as CASRRDGMNTEAFF.